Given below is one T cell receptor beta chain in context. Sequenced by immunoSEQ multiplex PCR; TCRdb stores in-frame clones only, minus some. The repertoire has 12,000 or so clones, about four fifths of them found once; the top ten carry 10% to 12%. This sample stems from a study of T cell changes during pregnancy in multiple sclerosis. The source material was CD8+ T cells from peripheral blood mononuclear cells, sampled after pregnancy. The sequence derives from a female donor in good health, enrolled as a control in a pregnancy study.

CDR3 sequence (DNA): TGTGCCATCAGTGTAGGAAGGCAACAAGGGAGTACTAATGAAAAACTGTTTTTT. Translated: CAISVGRQQGSTNEKLFF. V gene TRBV10-3 combines with J gene TRBJ1-4, with D unclear. Germline V gene lookup returns CDR1 ENHRY and CDR2 SYGVKD. The CDR3 is made up of 18 amino acids. The V and J ends lost 4 bases and 2 bases respectively, with 20 bases between them.